This T cell receptor beta chain was found in a study of T-cell memory formation after mild COVID-19 (dated by TCRdb to about 2021). About the study as a whole: TCR sequence clusters from the two donors were largely donor specific. Two young, previously healthy adult volunteers made up the cohort, one male and one female. In a couple of donors, T-cell clones that expanded and contracted after mild COVID-19 were tracked by sequencing TCRalpha and TCRbeta repertoires over time. Study-level results and caveats: Only two mild cases were covered in the study, and larger cohorts including severe cases with pre-infection samples were considered necessary. The detection of some responding clones in pre-infection memory suggests that pre-existing cross-reactive memory T cells joined the SARS-CoV-2 response. SARS-CoV-2 specificity of the second-wave clones peaking on day 37 was not confirmed. Balanced CD4/CD8 phenotypes were observed for clones contracting from day 15 to 85, whereas a bias towards CD4+ was observed for a second wave of clones expanding from day 15 to 37. Contracting CD4+ clones were located mainly in the CM and EM memory subsets, whereas CD8+ clones were found to be enriched in EMRA.

The reads were generated on an Illumina NovaSeq 6000. TCRalpha and TCRbeta cDNA libraries were built by 5'RACE with constant-segment primers, adding sample barcodes and unique molecular identifiers. RNA was extracted from every sample with Trizol reagent. The libraries were amplified in two PCR steps, and the second step added a second sample barcode and Illumina TruSeq adapters. The libraries were sequenced on an Illumina NovaSeq using 2 x 150 bp paired-end reads. Under the source paper's analysis protocol: The reads were demultiplexed and collapsed into UMI-guided consensus sequences using migec v1.2.7. With mixcr v2.1.11, UMI consensuses were aligned to TRA and TRB V and J templates and assembled into clonotypes. Clonotypes were classified as expanded or contracted when called significant by both edgeR and NoisET, with noise models trained on biological replicates. For edgeR calls, the thresholds were a false discovery rate-adjusted p below 0.01 and a log2 fold-change of 1. As an exploratory analysis of dynamics, PCA with hierarchical clustering was applied to max-normalized trajectories of the 1000 most abundant clonotypes. Separately sequenced CD4+ and CD8+ repertoires were used to assign a CD4 or CD8 phenotype to each responding clone. TCRdb reanalyzed the raw reads on its own, using fastp at Q25 for trimming and MiXCR for clone calling, and kept in-frame beta chains. Rows with a matching CDR3 protein are joined into one entry that keeps the most common DNA and genes. For this entry, the V and J calls and clone size follow TCRdb and not the study's own pipeline. This sample holds about 400,000 distinct CDR3 sequences; about 25% were observed only once. The top ten clones comprise roughly 14% of the sample.

The V end gives up 0 bases and the J end 2 bases, leaving 2 bases in the junction not matched to a gene. Looking up the germline V gene yields CDR1 LGHNA and CDR2 YSLEER. Including cysteine and phenylalanine, the CDR3 has 15 amino acids. The retained sequence is limited to the CDR3, 45 bases, with the frame set at the first base. PBMCs were isolated by Ficoll-Paque density gradient centrifugation. A word on this clonotype: The antigen it recognizes is unknown. One base away there is no much larger clone; base qualities are not given.

Sequencing input: PBMCs or a T cell subset sorted from them (not recorded which). The TCR sequence derives from an adult woman who had mild COVID-19 (a few samples of this study predate the infection). The sample titles of this study are shuffled in the database, so cell type and time point are left out; the donor was told from shared clones. Recombination connected TRBV4-3 to TRBJ2-7, with 9 junctional bases fitting TRBD2. Here is the DNA: TGCGCCAGCAGCCAAGATCGCGGGAGGGCCTACGAGCAGTACTTC. This codes for CASSQDRGRAYEQYF.